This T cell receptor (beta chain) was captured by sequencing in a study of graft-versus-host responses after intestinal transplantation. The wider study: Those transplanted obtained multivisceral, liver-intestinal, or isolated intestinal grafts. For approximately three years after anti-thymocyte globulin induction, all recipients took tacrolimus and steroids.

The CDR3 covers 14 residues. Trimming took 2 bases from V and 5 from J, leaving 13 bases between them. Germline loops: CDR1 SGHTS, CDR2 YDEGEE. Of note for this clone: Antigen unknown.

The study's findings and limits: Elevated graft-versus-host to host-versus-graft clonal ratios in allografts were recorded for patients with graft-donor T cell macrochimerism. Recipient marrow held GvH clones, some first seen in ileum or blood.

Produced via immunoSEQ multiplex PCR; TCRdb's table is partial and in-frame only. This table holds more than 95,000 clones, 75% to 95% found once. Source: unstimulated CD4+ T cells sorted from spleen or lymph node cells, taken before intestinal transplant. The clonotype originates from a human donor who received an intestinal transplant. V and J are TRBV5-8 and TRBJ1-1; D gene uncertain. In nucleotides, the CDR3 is TGTGCCAGCAGCTTAGCAATAGGAGAGACTGAAGCTTTCTTT. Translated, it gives CASSLAIGETEAFF.